The clone carrying this TCR beta chain was counted a few times. Its antigen is not known. The data were obtained in a study of blood T cells in healthy people across ages. Whole-study findings and limits: PBMCs went unsorted, and a conclusive naive versus antigen-experienced comparison was therefore prevented. For the donors, CMV status was unknown and possibly confounded expanded clonotype changes.

Trimming cost V 0 bases and J 2 bases, with 7 bases left between them. CDR1 is SGDLS, CDR2 YYNGEE, per germline. The CDR3 is 14 amino acids. Sample-barcoded 5' priming and a J-beta primer mix drove a second PCR of about 7 to 12 cycles. In TCRdb, the 5' RACE reads were re-called with MiXCR into one record per CDR3 protein. The sample includes about 1.8 million distinct CDR3 sequences, about 50% seen only once; the top ten take 2.1%. The source of this sequence is a woman aged 40 to 55 in good health. The sequenced sample consisted of blood. The chain carries TRBV9 and TRBJ2-3; no definite D call. CDR3 sequence reads: CASSVARNTDTQYF. DNA of the CDR3: TGTGCCAGCAGCGTAGCAAGAAACACAGATACGCAGTATTTT.